These T cell receptor beta chains were read from a single sample in a study of T cell repertoires in cytomegalovirus infection. TCRdb analysed the reads with MiXCR anew, one entry per CDR3 protein. The sample lists about 110,000 distinct CDR3 sequences, roughly 41% occurring once. For these TCRs, the target antigens are not known. Source: CD8+ T cells from cultured PBMCs, taken from culture after CMV antigen stimulation. Source of these receptors: a human donor in good health (CMV status not recorded). Some clones in this sample may be carry-over from other donors' samples. The CDR3 runs from the conserved cysteine through the conserved F or W. The order of the fields is V gene, clone size, J gene, D gene, CDR3 DNA, CDR3 protein. The D gene is left open where the match is weak. Some rows mark clone size as missing; the rest say once, few, many or name a class of expanded clone.

V: TRBV29-1; size: once; J: TRBJ2-1; D: -; DNA: TGCAGCGTTGGGACCCTAGGGGGGGGGCCTGAGCAGTTCTTC; CDR3: CSVGTLGGGPEQFF
V: TRBV7-2; size: medium-sized; J: TRBJ1-2; D: -; DNA: TGTGCCAGCTCAGAACGCAGTAGTGGCTACACCTTC; CDR3: CASSERSSGYTF
V: TRBV3-1; size: -; J: TRBJ2-3; D: TRBD1; DNA: TGTGCCAGCAGCCTCGGACAGGTCGACCCTGGCACAGATACGCAGTATTTT; CDR3: CASSLGQVDPGTDTQYF
V: TRBV7-9; size: -; J: TRBJ2-2; D: -; DNA: TGTGCCAGCAGCTCCCGTTCCCCCGGGGAGCTGTTTTTT; CDR3: CASSSRSPGELFF
V: TRBV5-1; size: -; J: TRBJ1-1; D: TRBD1; DNA: TGCGCCAGCAGCCCAAGGACAGGGTGGAAGAACACTGAAGCTTTCTTT; CDR3: CASSPRTGWKNTEAFF
V: TRBV11-3; size: few; J: TRBJ2-2; D: -; DNA: TGTGCCAGCAGCCCCCGCGCGGCGACTGGGGAGCTGTTTTTT; CDR3: CASSPRAATGELFF
V: TRBV5-1; size: few; J: TRBJ2-3; D: TRBD2; DNA: TGCGCCAGCAGCTCCGGGACTAGCGGGGGGGATCTCACAGATACGCAGTATTTT; CDR3: CASSSGTSGGDLTDTQYF
V: TRBV6-1; size: many; J: TRBJ1-4; D: -; DNA: TGTGCCAGCAGTGGATGGGAAGGGGAAAAACTGTTTTTT; CDR3: CASSGWEGEKLFF
V: TRBV6-5; size: -; J: TRBJ2-5; D: -; DNA: TGTGCCAGCAGCCCCACCCCCGGAGGGACCCAGTACTTC; CDR3: CASSPTPGGTQYF
V: TRBV12-3/TRBV12-4; size: -; J: TRBJ1-2; D: -; DNA: TGTGCCAGCAGCCCTTACAGGGCGTCAGATTATGGCTACACCTTC; CDR3: CASSPYRASDYGYTF
V: TRBV2; size: -; J: TRBJ2-7; D: -; DNA: TGTGCCAGCAGTGGCGTCCTTCGGGACGAGCAGTACTTC; CDR3: CASSGVLRDEQYF
V: TRBV4-1; size: -; J: TRBJ1-5; D: -; DNA: TGCGCCAGCAGCTTCGAGACAGACCATTGGAGCAATCAGCCCCAGCATTTT; CDR3: CASSFETDHWSNQPQHF
V: TRBV4-1; size: many; J: TRBJ1-6; D: TRBD1; DNA: TGCGCCAGCAGCCAAGAAACACAGGGGGCCGTGAATAATTCACCCCTCCACTTT; CDR3: CASSQETQGAVNNSPLHF
V: TRBV27; size: -; J: TRBJ2-6; D: -; DNA: TGTGCCAGCAGTCGCTGGACCACTGGGGCCAACGTCCTGACTTTC; CDR3: CASSRWTTGANVLTF
V: TRBV11-3; size: few; J: TRBJ2-3; D: TRBD2; DNA: TGTGCCAGCAGCCATGGGCGGGCTAGCGGGGGGCGGACAGATACGCAGTATTTT; CDR3: CASSHGRASGGRTDTQYF
V: TRBV6-5; size: -; J: TRBJ2-1; D: TRBD1; DNA: TGTGCCAGCAGTTACTCGGGGACAGGGGGTGAGCAGTTCTTC; CDR3: CASSYSGTGGEQFF
V: TRBV4-1; size: -; J: TRBJ2-3; D: -; DNA: TGCGCCAGCAGGGGTCCTGGGACAGATACGCAGTATTTT; CDR3: CASRGPGTDTQYF
V: TRBV28; size: -; J: TRBJ2-1; D: -; DNA: TGTGCCAGCAGTTTTGAGGACTCTTACAATGAGCAGTTCTTC; CDR3: CASSFEDSYNEQFF
V: TRBV6-6; size: -; J: TRBJ2-2; D: TRBD2; DNA: TGTGCCAGCAGTTACTCGACAGCGGGGGTATCCACCGGGGAGCTGTTTTTT; CDR3: CASSYSTAGVSTGELFF
V: TRBV2; size: many; J: TRBJ2-7; D: -; DNA: TGTGCCACCCTTGACGGGTATTTCAAGCAGTACTTC; CDR3: CATLDGYFKQYF
V: TRBV2; size: few; J: TRBJ2-2; D: -; DNA: TGTGCCAGCAGTGAAGCGGGCGGCACCTCCACCGGGGAGCTGTTTTTT; CDR3: CASSEAGGTSTGELFF
V: TRBV6-5; size: few; J: TRBJ1-5; D: TRBD1; DNA: TGTGCCAGCAGCTTCGGACAGGGAGGGAGCAATCAGCCCCAGCATTTT; CDR3: CASSFGQGGSNQPQHF
V: TRBV6-8; size: few; J: TRBJ2-1; D: TRBD1; DNA: TGTGCCAGCAGTAATCCTCCGGGACAGGGGATCCATGAGCAGTTCTTC; CDR3: CASSNPPGQGIHEQFF
V: TRBV12-3/TRBV12-4; size: -; J: TRBJ1-1; D: -; DNA: TGTGCCAGCTCATTTTCTAGAGCCGCTTTCTTT; CDR3: CASSFSRAAFF
V: TRBV11-3; size: -; J: TRBJ2-2; D: -; DNA: TGTGCCAGCAGCTTTGGACGGACCGGGGAGCTGTTTTTT; CDR3: CASSFGRTGELFF
V: TRBV29-1; size: -; J: TRBJ1-1; D: TRBD1; DNA: TGCAGCTTTCACAGGGGGGAGAACACTGAAGCTTTCTTT; CDR3: CSFHRGENTEAFF
V: TRBV7-9; size: -; J: TRBJ2-7; D: TRBD1; DNA: TGTGCCAGCAGCTCACCCGGGACAGGGGGCGGCGAGCAGTACTTC; CDR3: CASSSPGTGGGEQYF
V: TRBV28; size: many; J: TRBJ1-6; D: -; DNA: TGTGCCAGCAGTTTCGAGACAGGTGGTTCACCCCTCCACTTT; CDR3: CASSFETGGSPLHF
V: TRBV20-1; size: -; J: TRBJ2-7; D: -; DNA: TGCAGTGCTAGAGAAACCGGAAGGCCCTCCTACGAGCAGTACTTC; CDR3: CSARETGRPSYEQYF
V: TRBV6-6; size: -; J: TRBJ2-3; D: -; DNA: TGTGCCAGCAGTTACTCTGTGGACAGAACAGATACGCAGTATTTT; CDR3: CASSYSVDRTDTQYF
V: TRBV7-3; size: -; J: TRBJ2-7; D: TRBD1; DNA: TGTGCCAGCAGCTTCGAAGACAGGGCGAGCTCCTACGAGCAGTACTTC; CDR3: CASSFEDRASSYEQYF
V: TRBV5-6; size: -; J: TRBJ1-1; D: -; DNA: TGTGCCAGCAGCCCAGAGGACGGGGCCCTTAACACTGAAGCTTTCTTT; CDR3: CASSPEDGALNTEAFF
V: TRBV13; size: -; J: TRBJ2-3; D: -; DNA: TGTGCCAGCAGCTCGACAGTCAAAGGTTCTAGCACAGATACGCAGTATTTT; CDR3: CASSSTVKGSSTDTQYF
V: TRBV27; size: few; J: TRBJ1-2; D: -; DNA: TGTGCCAGCACCCCTCGGACGGGGGACTATGGCTACACCTTC; CDR3: CASTPRTGDYGYTF
V: TRBV28; size: -; J: TRBJ2-2; D: -; DNA: TGTGCCAGCAGACACGACAAACCCCGGAACGGGGAGCTGTTTTTT; CDR3: CASRHDKPRNGELFF
V: TRBV12-3/TRBV12-4; size: -; J: TRBJ2-3; D: TRBD2; DNA: TGTGCCAGCAGGGTGAGCGGGGCCCTGCAGGGAGATACGCAGTATTTT; CDR3: CASRVSGALQGDTQYF
V: TRBV7-6; size: few; J: TRBJ2-7; D: -; DNA: TGTGCCAGCAGCCCTGTCCCAGCCTACGAGCAGTACTTC; CDR3: CASSPVPAYEQYF
V: TRBV30; size: -; J: TRBJ2-2; D: -; DNA: TGTGCCTGGAGTGAGACCGGGGAGCTGTTTTTT; CDR3: CAWSETGELFF
V: TRBV6-5; size: -; J: TRBJ1-1; D: TRBD1; DNA: TGTGCCAGCAGATCATCTGGGACAGAGGTCACTGAAGCTTTCTTT; CDR3: CASRSSGTEVTEAFF
V: TRBV12-3/TRBV12-4; size: -; J: TRBJ1-1; D: -; DNA: TGTGCCAGCAGTTTCTATGTTGGGATGAACACTGAAGCTTTCTTT; CDR3: CASSFYVGMNTEAFF
V: TRBV4-1; size: few; J: TRBJ1-1; D: -; DNA: TGCGCCAGCAGCCAAGTGGGATTAGGCACTGAAGCTTTCTTT; CDR3: CASSQVGLGTEAFF